The following is a T cell receptor beta chain sequence with its context. This entry comes from a study of blood T cell repertoires in COVID-19. Study details: The United States, Italy and Spain supplied acute and convalescent COVID-19 samples. Sources were T cells, B-cell-depleted T cells, or PBMCs; the material itself was cDNA or gDNA.

Repertoires were generated with immunoSEQ multiplex PCR, while TCRdb's copy carries only in-frame clones and drops some. Here the sample spans roughly 80,000 clones, 82% being singletons. This receptor was identified in an elderly man with acute or convalescent COVID-19. Sequencing was done on a sample of peripheral blood.

The CDR3 DNA sequence: TGTGCCAGCAGTTTAGAGCGGGGAAAACTGTTTTTT. Its protein is CASSLERGKLFF. J is TRBJ1-4 and V is TRBV12-3 or TRBV12-4, with D uncertain. Deletions cut 1 base from V and 10 bases from J, with 7 bases between. This CDR3 is built from 12 residues.